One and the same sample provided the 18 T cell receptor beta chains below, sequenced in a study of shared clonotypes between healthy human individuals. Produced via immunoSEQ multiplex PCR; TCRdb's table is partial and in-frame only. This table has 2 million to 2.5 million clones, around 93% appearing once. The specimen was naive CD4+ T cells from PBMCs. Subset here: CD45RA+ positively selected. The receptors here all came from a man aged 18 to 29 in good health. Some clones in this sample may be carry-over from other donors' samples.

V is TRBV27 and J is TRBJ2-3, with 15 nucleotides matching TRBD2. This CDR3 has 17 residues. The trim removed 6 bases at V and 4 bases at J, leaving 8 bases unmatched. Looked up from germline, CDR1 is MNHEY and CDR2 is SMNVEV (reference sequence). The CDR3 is CASRTAGLAGGSDTQYF. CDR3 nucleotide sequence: TGTGCCAGCAGGACCGCGGGACTAGCGGGAGGCTCAGATACGCAGTATTTT.

The CDR3 is CASSLVADSSSYGYTF. The CDR3 DNA sequence: TGCGCCAGCAGCTTGGTCGCGGACAGCTCCTCCTATGGCTACACCTTC. V is TRBV5-1 and J is TRBJ1-2; TRBD1 might be the D (6 bases). V lost 0 bases to trimming and J lost 4 bases, with 16 bases between them. The germline CDR1 and CDR2 sequences are SGHRS and YFSETQ. The CDR3 has 16 amino acids.

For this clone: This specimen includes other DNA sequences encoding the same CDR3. The CDR3 reads CASSRGETQYF. The CDR3 coding sequence is TGTGCCAGCAGCCGGGGGGAGACCCAGTACTTC. The gene calls are TRBV11-2 and TRBJ2-5, with D perhaps matching TRBD2 (6 bases). The CDR3 sequence is 11 residues long. Germline assignment: CDR1 SGHAT and CDR2 FQNNGV. V shed 5 bases and J shed 5 bases, with 6 bases lying between them.

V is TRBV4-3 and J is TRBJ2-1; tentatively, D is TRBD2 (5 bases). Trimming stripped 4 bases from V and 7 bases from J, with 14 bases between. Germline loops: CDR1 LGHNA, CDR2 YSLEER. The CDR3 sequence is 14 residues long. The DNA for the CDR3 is TGCGCCAGCAGCCCCCTAGCCGTAGCGAATGAGCAGTTCTTC. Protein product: CASSPLAVANEQFF.

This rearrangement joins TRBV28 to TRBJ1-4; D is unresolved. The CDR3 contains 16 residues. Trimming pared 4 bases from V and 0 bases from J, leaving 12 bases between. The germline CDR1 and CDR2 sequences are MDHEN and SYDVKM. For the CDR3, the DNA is TGTGCCAGCAGTTCCCCCGACGGCGCAACTAATGAAAAACTGTTTTTT. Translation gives CASSSPDGATNEKLFF.

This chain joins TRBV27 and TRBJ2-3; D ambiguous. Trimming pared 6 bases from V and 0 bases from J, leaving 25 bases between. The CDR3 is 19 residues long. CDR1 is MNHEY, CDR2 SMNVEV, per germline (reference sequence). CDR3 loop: CASSLYVGFPFTSTDTQYF. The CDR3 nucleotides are TGTGCCAGCAGCCTCTATGTGGGGTTCCCCTTCACTAGCACAGATACGCAGTATTTT.

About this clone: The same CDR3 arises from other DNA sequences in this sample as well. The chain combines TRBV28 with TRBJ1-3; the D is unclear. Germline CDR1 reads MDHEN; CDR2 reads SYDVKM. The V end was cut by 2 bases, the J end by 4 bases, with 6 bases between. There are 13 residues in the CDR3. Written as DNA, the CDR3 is TGTGCCAGCAGTTTAGGGTCCGGAAACACCATATATTTT. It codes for CASSLGSGNTIYF.

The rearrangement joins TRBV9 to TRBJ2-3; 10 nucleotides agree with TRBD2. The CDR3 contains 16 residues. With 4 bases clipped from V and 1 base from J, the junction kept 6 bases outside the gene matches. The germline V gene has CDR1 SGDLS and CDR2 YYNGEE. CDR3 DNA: TGTGCCAGCAGCCTAATAGGGACTAGCGGCACAGATACGCAGTATTTT. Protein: CASSLIGTSGTDTQYF.

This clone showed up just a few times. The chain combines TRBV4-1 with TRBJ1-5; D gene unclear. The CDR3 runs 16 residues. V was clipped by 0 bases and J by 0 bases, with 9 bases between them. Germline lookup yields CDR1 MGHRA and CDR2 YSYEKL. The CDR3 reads CASSQDNRHSNQPQHF. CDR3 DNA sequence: TGCGCCAGCAGCCAAGATAACAGACATAGCAATCAGCCCCAGCATTTT.

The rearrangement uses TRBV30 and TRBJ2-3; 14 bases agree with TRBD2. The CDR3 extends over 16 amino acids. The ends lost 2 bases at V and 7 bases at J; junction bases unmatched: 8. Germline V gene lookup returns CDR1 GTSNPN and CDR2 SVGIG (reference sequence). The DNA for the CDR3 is TGTGCCTGGAGTAGAAGACTAGCGGGAGGGCCAAATACGCAGTATTTT. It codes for CAWSRRLAGGPNTQYF.

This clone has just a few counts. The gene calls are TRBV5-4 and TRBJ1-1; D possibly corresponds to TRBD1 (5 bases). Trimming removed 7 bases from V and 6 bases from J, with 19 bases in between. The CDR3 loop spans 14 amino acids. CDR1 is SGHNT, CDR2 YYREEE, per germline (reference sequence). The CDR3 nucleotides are TGTGCCAGCCATTCTTCGAGGGAAGGGGCTGAAGCTTTCTTT. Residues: CASHSSREGAEAFF.

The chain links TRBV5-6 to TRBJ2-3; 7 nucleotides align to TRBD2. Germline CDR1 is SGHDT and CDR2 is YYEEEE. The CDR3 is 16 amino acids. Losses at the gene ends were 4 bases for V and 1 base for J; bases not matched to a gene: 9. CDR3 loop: CASSPALAGGTDTQYF. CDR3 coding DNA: TGTGCCAGCAGCCCCGCACTCGCGGGAGGCACAGATACGCAGTATTTT.

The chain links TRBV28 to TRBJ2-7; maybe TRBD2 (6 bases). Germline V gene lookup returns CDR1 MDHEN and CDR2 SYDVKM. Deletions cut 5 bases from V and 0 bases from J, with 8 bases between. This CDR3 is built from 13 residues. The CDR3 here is CASSRRASYEQYF. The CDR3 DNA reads TGTGCCAGCAGTCGGAGGGCCTCCTACGAGCAGTACTTC.

CDR3 in amino acids: CASSSRLAEFSYEQYF. CDR3 DNA sequence: TGTGCCAGCAGCTCAAGACTAGCGGAGTTCTCCTACGAGCAGTACTTC. The rearrangement links TRBV11-2 to TRBJ2-7; TRBD2 matches 9 bases. This CDR3 spans 16 amino acids. V trimming: 4 bases; J trimming: 0 bases; junction bases outside the gene matches: 7. The germline CDR1 and CDR2 sequences are SGHAT and FQNNGV.

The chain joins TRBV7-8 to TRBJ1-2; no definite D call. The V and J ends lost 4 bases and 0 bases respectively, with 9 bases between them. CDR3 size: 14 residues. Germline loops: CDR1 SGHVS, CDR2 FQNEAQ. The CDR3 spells CASSSLGPNYGYTF. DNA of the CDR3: TGTGCCAGCAGCTCCCTCGGACCTAACTATGGCTACACCTTC.

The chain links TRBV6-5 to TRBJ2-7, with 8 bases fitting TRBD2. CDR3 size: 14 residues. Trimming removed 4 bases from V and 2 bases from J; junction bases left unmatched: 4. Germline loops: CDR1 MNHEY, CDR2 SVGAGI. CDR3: CASSSPGGAYEQYF. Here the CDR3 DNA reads TGTGCCAGCAGTTCCCCGGGGGGGGCCTACGAGCAGTACTTC.

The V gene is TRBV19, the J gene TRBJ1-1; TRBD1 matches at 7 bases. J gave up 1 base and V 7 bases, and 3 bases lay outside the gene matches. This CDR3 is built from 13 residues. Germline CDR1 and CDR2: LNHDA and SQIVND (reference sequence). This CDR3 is CASTGQPNTEAFF. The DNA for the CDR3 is TGTGCCAGTACGGGACAGCCGAACACTGAAGCTTTCTTT.

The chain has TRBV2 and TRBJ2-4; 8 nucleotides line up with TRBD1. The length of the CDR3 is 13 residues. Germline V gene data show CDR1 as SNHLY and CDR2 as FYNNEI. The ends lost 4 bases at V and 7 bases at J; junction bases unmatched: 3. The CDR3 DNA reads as TGTGCCAGCAGTGGACAGGGGATGAACATTCAGTACTTC. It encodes CASSGQGMNIQYF.